The sequence of this T cell receptor (beta chain) was determined in a study of blood T cell repertoires in COVID-19. Study-level background: In each case, the material was cDNA or gDNA derived from T cells, B-cell-depleted T cells, or PBMCs.

Data came from immunoSEQ multiplex PCR; TCRdb stores just in-frame clones and leaves some out. The sample lists approximately 150,000 clones, more than 80% seen once, with 4.5% to 6% in the top ten. The CDR3 loop spans 14 amino acids. V was trimmed by 2 bases and J by 7 bases, leaving 14 bases between them. Germline V lookup: CDR1 GTSNPN, CDR2 SVGIG (reference sequence). V is TRBV30 and J is TRBJ1-4, with D perhaps matching TRBD1 (5 bases). The origin of this receptor is a human donor in a cohort sampled during active COVID-19. Sequencing was carried out using peripheral blood. The CDR3 reads CAWSFGGGSEKLFF. The CDR3 bases are TGTGCCTGGAGTTTCGGGGGGGGGAGTGAAAAACTGTTTTTT.